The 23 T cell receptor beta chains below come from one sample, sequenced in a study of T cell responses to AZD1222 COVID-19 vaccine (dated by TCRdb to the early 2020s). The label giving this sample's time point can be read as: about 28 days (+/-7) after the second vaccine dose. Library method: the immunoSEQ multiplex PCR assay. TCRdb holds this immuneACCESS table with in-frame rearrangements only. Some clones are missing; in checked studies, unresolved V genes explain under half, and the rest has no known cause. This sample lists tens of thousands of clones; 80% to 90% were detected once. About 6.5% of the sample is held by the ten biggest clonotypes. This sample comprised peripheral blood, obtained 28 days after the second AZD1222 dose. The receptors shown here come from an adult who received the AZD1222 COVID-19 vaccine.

The CDR3 loop reads CASSSSYEQYF. The CDR3 bases are TGTGCCAGCAGTTCATCTTACGAGCAGTACTTC. V is TRBV28 and J is TRBJ2-7, with unresolved D. Germline CDR1 MDHEN, CDR2 SYDVKM. Between the trimmed V and J ends, which lost 4 bases and 4 bases, there was a span of 5 bases. This CDR3 region has 11 residues.

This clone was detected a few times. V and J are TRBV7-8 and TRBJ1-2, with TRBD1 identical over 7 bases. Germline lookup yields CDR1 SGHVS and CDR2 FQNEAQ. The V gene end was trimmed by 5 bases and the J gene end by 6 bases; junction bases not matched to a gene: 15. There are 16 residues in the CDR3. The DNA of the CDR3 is TGTGCCAGCAGCCGATCCGGCTACAGGGGAGGAAATGGCTACACCTTC. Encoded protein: CASSRSGYRGGNGYTF.

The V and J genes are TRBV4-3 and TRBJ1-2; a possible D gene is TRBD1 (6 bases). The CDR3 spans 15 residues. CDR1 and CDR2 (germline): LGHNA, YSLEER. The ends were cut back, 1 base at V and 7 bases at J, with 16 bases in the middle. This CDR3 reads CASSQVKQGRSGYTF. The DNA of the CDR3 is TGCGCCAGCAGCCAAGTCAAGCAGGGGAGAAGTGGCTACACCTTC.

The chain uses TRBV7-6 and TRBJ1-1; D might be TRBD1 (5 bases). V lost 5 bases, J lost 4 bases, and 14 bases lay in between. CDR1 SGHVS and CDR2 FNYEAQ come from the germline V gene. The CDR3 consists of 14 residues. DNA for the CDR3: TGTGCCAGCAGCACCGGGACCTGGGGCACTGAAGCTTTCTTT. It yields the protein CASSTGTWGTEAFF.

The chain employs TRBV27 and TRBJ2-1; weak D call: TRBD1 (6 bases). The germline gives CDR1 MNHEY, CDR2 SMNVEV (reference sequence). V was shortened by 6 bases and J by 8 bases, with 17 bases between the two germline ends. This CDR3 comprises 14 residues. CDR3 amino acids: CASRTDSRGDEQFF. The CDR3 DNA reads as TGTGCCAGCAGGACGGACAGTAGAGGCGATGAGCAGTTCTTC.

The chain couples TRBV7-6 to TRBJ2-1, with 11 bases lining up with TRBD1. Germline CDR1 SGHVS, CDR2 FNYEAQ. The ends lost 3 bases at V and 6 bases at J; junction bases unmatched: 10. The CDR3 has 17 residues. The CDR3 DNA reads TGTGCCAGCAGCTTTGGGGCCGGGACAGGGGGGTTCAATGAGCAGTTCTTC. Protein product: CASSFGAGTGGFNEQFF. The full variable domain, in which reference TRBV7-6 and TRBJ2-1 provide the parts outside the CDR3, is GAGVSQSPRYKVTKRGQDVALRCDPISGHVSLYWYRQALGQGPEFLTYFNYEAQQDKSGLPNDRFSAERPEGSISTLTIQRTEQRDSAMYRCASSFGAGTGGFNEQFFGPGTRLTVL.

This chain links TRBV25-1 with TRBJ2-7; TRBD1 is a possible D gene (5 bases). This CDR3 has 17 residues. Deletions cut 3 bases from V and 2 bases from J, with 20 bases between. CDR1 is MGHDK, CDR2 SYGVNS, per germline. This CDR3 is CASSDRYGADATYEQYF. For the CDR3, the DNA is TGTGCCAGCAGTGACAGATATGGGGCGGACGCGACCTACGAGCAGTACTTC.

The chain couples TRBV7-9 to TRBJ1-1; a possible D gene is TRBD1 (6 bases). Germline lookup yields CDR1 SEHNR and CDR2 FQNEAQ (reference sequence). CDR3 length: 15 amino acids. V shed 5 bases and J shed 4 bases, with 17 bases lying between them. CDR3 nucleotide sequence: TGTGCCAGCAGCGGACCCCGGGGGCCGTCCACTGAAGCTTTCTTT. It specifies CASSGPRGPSTEAFF. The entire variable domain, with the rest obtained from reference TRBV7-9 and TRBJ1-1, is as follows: DTGVSQNPRHKITKRGQNVTFRCDPISEHNRLYWYRQTLGQGPEFLTYFQNEAQLEKSRLLSDRFSAERPKGSFSTLEIQRTEQGDSAMYLCASSGPRGPSTEAFFGQGTRLTVV.

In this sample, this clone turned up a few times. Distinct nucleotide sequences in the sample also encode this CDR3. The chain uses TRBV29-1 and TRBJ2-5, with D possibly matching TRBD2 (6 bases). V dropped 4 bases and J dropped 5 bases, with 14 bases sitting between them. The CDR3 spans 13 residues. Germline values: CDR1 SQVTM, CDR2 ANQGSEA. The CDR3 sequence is CSVGGGRGETQYF. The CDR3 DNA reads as TGCAGCGTTGGTGGGGGTCGGGGGGAGACCCAGTACTTC.

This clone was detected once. CDR3 sequence (DNA): TGTGCCAGTAGTCACGGACGCCCCGGTGGGAACACTGAAGCTTTCTTT. It specifies CASSHGRPGGNTEAFF. The rearrangement joins TRBV19 to TRBJ1-1; D gene unclear. The CDR3 has 16 amino acids. Between the trimmed V and J ends, which lost 5 bases and 1 base, there was a span of 17 bases. Germline values: CDR1 LNHDA, CDR2 SQIVND (reference sequence). The full variable domain, with the rest looked up from reference TRBV19 and TRBJ1-1, is DGGITQSPKYLFRKEGQNVTLSCEQNLNHDAMYWYRQDPGQGLRLIYYSQIVNDFQKGDIAEGYSVSREKKESFPLTVTSAQKNPTAFYLCASSHGRPGGNTEAFFGQGTRLTVV.

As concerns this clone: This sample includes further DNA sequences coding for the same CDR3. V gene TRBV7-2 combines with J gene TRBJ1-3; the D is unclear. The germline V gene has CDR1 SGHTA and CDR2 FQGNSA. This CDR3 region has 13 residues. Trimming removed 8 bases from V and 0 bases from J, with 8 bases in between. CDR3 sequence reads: CASSYSSGNTIYF. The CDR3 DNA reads TGTGCCAGCTCCTACAGCTCTGGAAACACCATATATTTT.

This chain's CDR3 is CAISDGGANEQFF. Written as DNA, the CDR3 is TGTGCCATCAGTGACGGGGGGGCCAATGAGCAGTTCTTC. V gene TRBV10-3 combines with J gene TRBJ2-1, with 8 bases fitting TRBD2. This CDR3 is built from 13 residues. Germline V gene sequence: CDR1 ENHRY, CDR2 SYGVKD. The V gene end was trimmed by 3 bases and the J gene end by 6 bases; junction bases not matched to a gene: 1.

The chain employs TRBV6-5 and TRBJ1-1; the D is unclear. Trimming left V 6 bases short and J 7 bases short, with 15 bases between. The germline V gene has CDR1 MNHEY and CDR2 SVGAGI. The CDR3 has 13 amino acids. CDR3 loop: CASRTGPIFEAFF. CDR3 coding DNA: TGTGCCAGCAGAACCGGTCCTATATTTGAAGCTTTCTTT.

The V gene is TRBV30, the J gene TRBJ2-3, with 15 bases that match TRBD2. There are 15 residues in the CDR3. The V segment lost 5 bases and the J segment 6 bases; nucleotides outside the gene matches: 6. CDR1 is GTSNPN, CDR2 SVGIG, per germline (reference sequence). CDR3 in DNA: TGTGCCTGGGCGGGACTAGCGGGGGGATGGGATACGCAGTATTTT. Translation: CAWAGLAGGWDTQYF.

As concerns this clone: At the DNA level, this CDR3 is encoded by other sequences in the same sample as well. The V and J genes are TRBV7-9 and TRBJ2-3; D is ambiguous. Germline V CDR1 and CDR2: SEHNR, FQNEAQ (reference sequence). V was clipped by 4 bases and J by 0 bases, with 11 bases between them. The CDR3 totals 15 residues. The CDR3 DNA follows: TGTGCCAGCAGCTCGCGACTCGAAAGCACAGATACGCAGTATTTT. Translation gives CASSSRLESTDTQYF.

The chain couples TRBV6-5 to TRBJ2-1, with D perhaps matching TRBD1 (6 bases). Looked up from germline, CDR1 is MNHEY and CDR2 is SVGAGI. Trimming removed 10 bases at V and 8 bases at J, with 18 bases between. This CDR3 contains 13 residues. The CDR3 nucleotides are TGTGCCACCCGGGACACCGGAAACGATGAGCAGTTCTTC. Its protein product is CATRDTGNDEQFF.

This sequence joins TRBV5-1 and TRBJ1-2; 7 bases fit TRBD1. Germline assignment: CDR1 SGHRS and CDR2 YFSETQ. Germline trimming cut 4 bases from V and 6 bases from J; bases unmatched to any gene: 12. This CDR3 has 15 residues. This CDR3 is CASSQGGRGTDGYTF. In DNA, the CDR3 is TGCGCCAGCAGCCAGGGAGGCAGGGGGACGGATGGCTACACCTTC. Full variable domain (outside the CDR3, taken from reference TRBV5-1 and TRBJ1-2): KAGVTQTPRYLIKTRGQQVTLSCSPISGHRSVSWYQQTPGQGLQFLFEYFSETQRNKGNFPGRFSGRQFSNSRSEMNVSTLELGDSALYLCASSQGGRGTDGYTFGSGTRLTVV.

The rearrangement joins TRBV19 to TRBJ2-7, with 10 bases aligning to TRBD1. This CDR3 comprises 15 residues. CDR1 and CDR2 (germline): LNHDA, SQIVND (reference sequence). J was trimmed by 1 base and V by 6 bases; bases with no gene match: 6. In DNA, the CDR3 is TGTGCCAGTAGCCATGGGACAGGGGTTTCCTACGAGCAGTACTTC. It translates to CASSHGTGVSYEQYF.

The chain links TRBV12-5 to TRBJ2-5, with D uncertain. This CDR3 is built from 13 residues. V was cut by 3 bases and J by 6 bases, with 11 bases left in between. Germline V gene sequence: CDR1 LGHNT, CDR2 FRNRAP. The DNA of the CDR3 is TGTGCTAGTGGTTTCTTCGGGTCGAAGACCCAGTACTTC. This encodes CASGFFGSKTQYF.

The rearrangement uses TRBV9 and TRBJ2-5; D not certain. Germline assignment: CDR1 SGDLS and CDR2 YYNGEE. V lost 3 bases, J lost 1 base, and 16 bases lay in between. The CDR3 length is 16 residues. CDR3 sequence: CASSASAFGIQETQYF. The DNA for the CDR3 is TGTGCCAGCAGCGCCTCTGCCTTTGGAATCCAAGAGACCCAGTACTTC.

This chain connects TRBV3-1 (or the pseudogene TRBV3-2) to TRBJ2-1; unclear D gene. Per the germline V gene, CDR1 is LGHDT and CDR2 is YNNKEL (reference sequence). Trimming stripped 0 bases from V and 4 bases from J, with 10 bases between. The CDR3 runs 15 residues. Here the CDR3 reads CASSQDALVYNEQFF. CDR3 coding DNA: TGTGCCAGCAGCCAAGATGCTCTAGTTTACAATGAGCAGTTCTTC.

CDR3 sequence reads: CASSLLETGVRRKLFF. The DNA of the CDR3 is TGCGCCAGCAGCTTGTTGGAGACAGGGGTAAGGAGAAAACTGTTTTTT. The V gene is TRBV5-1, the J gene TRBJ1-4; TRBD1 matches 8 bases. Germline V gene lookup returns CDR1 SGHRS and CDR2 YFSETQ. CDR3 length: 16 residues. Trimming removed 1 base from V and 10 bases from J; junction bases left unmatched: 12.

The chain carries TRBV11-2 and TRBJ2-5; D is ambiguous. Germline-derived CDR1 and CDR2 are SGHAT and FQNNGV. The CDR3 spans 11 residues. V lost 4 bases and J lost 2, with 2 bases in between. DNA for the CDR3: TGTGCCAGCAGCTCTCAAGAGACCCAGTACTTC. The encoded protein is CASSSQETQYF. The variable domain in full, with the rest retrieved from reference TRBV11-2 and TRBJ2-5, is EAGVAQSPRYKIIEKRQSVAFWCNPISGHATLYWYQQILGQGPKLLIQFQNNGVVDDSQLPKDRFSAERLKGVDSTLKIQPAKLEDSAVYLCASSSQETQYFGPGTRLLVL.